This TCR beta chain was identified in a study of T cells expressing NK-cell markers. About the research overall: Sequenced donors, eight in total, included seven who were HCMV-seropositive and one who was seronegative.

With the 5' RACE reads reprocessed, TCRdb shows one record per CDR3 protein and no DNA. In all, the sample yields roughly 150,000 distinct CDR3 sequences. From germline, CDR1 is LGHNA and CDR2 YNFKEQ. The length of the CDR3 is 15 residues. The V gene is TRBV4-2, the J gene TRBJ2-7. The sample taken for sequencing was blood T cells: a sorted CD56 or NKG2C T cell subset, CD4+ or CD8+ T cells, or bulk PBMC T cells (not recorded which). The sequence came from a woman between 18 and 75 years old in good health. The CDR3 region is CASSQEDRSSYEQYF.